This is a list of T cell receptor beta chains from one sample in a study of cytomegalovirus exposure and HLA in healthy donors. Repertoires were generated with immunoSEQ multiplex PCR, while TCRdb's copy carries only in-frame clones and drops some. The sample holds 45,000 to 65,000 clones, 70% to 85% seen once. The source material was PBMCs. The receptors were sampled from a woman in her forties or fifties in good health and CMV-seropositive. CDR3s include the opening cysteine and the closing phenylalanine or tryptophan. A D gene is named only where the DNA matches it firmly. Size is omitted from some rows. Given values are once, few, many or a class for expanded clones.

V,size,D,J,CDR3,DNA
TRBV4-3,once,-,TRBJ1-2,CASSQEGSGYMGMDYGYTF,TGCGCCAGCAGCCAAGAAGGGAGCGGTTACATGGGGATGGACTATGGCTACACCTTC
TRBV5-1,-,-,TRBJ1-2,CASSYSSGLAYGYTF,TGCGCCAGCAGCTACAGCTCGGGGTTAGCCTATGGCTACACCTTC
TRBV18,many,TRBD1,TRBJ1-2,CASSLQGYGYTF,TGTGCCAGCTCACTACAGGGGTATGGCTACACCTTC
TRBV4-3,few,-,TRBJ2-1,CARRTRSSYNEQFF,TGCGCCAGGCGAACTAGAAGCTCCTACAATGAGCAGTTCTTC
TRBV2,-,-,TRBJ1-1,CASRTTSSEAFF,TGTGCCAGCCGAACTACAAGCTCCGAAGCTTTCTTT
TRBV7-9,-,-,TRBJ1-2,CASSPRQGRYGYTF,TGTGCCAGCAGTCCTCGTCAGGGAAGGTACGGCTACACCTTC
TRBV6-5,-,TRBD1,TRBJ1-5,CASSYSWTGNQPQHF,TGTGCCAGCAGTTACTCCTGGACAGGGAATCAGCCCCAGCATTTT
TRBV28,-,-,TRBJ2-1,CASSLGGLYNEQFF,TGTGCCAGCAGTTTAGGGGGGTTGTACAATGAGCAGTTCTTC
TRBV28,-,-,TRBJ1-5,CASSRDRFVGQPQHF,TGTGCCAGCAGTCGAGACAGGTTCGTGGGTCAGCCCCAGCATTTT
TRBV4-3,-,TRBD2,TRBJ2-3,CASSQDGRGGRADTQYF,TGCGCCAGCAGCCAAGACGGTCGGGGGGGCCGCGCAGATACGCAGTATTTT
TRBV14,-,-,TRBJ1-1,CASSQNMNTEAFF,TGTGCCAGCAGCCAAAATATGAACACTGAAGCTTTCTTT
TRBV7-9,-,-,TRBJ2-7,CSSSLPHSYEQYF,TGTTCCAGCAGCTTACCCCACAGCTACGAGCAGTACTTC
TRBV19,-,-,TRBJ1-5,CASSNDRNNQPQHF,TGTGCCAGTAGCAATGACAGGAACAATCAGCCCCAGCATTTT
TRBV9,-,TRBD1,TRBJ1-4,CASSVTPGQSRGEKLFF,TGTGCCAGCAGCGTAACCCCGGGACAGTCTCGGGGTGAAAAACTGTTTTTT
TRBV7-2,-,TRBD2,TRBJ2-7,CASSPAGGTNTYERYF,TGTGCCAGCAGCCCCGCCGGGGGGACTAACACCTACGAGCGGTACTTC
TRBV5-1,few,-,TRBJ2-7,CASIERGPITYEQYF,TGCGCCAGCATTGAAAGGGGCCCCATAACCTACGAGCAGTACTTC
TRBV27,-,-,TRBJ1-2,CASSLKEGRYGYTF,TGTGCCAGCAGTTTAAAGGAGGGTCGGTATGGCTACACCTTC
TRBV6-5,-,TRBD1,TRBJ2-1,CASSRGTGYNEQFF,TGTGCCAGCTCTCGAGGGACAGGGTACAATGAGCAGTTCTTC
TRBV18,-,TRBD1,TRBJ1-2,CASSPSMTGPKVGYGYTF,TGTGCCAGCTCACCCTCCATGACAGGGCCCAAAGTGGGCTATGGCTACACCTTC
TRBV14,-,TRBD1,TRBJ1-2,CASSLQGDYGYTF,TGTGCCAGCAGCCTACAGGGGGATTATGGCTACACCTTC
TRBV6-1,few,-,TRBJ1-2,CASSEGQASYGYTF,TGTGCCAGCAGTGAAGGACAGGCGAGCTATGGCTACACCTTC
TRBV7-2,-,-,TRBJ1-1,CASSSRLREAFF,TGTGCCAGCAGCTCACGACTGCGGGAAGCTTTCTTT
TRBV25-1,-,-,TRBJ1-4,CASSLDSGLEKLFF,TGTGCCAGCAGTCTCGACAGTGGGCTGGAAAAACTGTTTTTT
TRBV4-3,-,TRBD2,TRBJ2-5,CASSRSAGDQETQYF,TGCGCCAGCAGCCGAAGCGCGGGGGACCAAGAGACCCAGTACTTC
TRBV6-6,-,-,TRBJ2-5,CASTRGGQETQYF,TGTGCCAGCACCAGAGGGGGTCAAGAGACCCAGTACTTC
TRBV21-1,-,-,TRBJ2-1,CASSKWTSYAKQFF,TGTGCCAGCAGCAAATGGACTAGCTACGCCAAGCAGTTCTTC
TRBV4-3,-,TRBD2,TRBJ2-3,CASSRLAGGPTDTQYF,TGCGCCAGCAGCCGACTAGCGGGGGGGCCGACAGATACGCAGTATTTT
TRBV29-1,-,TRBD2,TRBJ2-3,CSGGLAGNTDTQYF,TGCAGCGGTGGACTAGCGGGAAACACAGATACGCAGTATTTT
TRBV6-5,-,TRBD1,TRBJ2-5,CASSYTDRGKTQYF,TGTGCCAGCAGTTACACGGACAGGGGGAAGACTCAGTACTTC
TRBV18,-,-,TRBJ2-6,CASSPRGSGANVLTF,TGTGCCAGCTCACCAAGGGGCTCTGGGGCCAACGTCCTGACTTTC
TRBV7-2,-,-,TRBJ1-4,CASSSPGLRNEKLFF,TGTGCCAGCAGCTCCCCGGGACTCAGGAATGAAAAACTGTTTTTT
TRBV15,-,-,TRBJ1-4,CATSAGLNNEKLFF,TGTGCCACCAGCGCAGGGTTGAATAATGAAAAACTGTTTTTT
TRBV28,-,-,TRBJ2-7,CASSLYRGGDEQYF,TGTGCCAGCAGTTTATACAGAGGAGGCGACGAGCAGTACTTC
TRBV5-4,-,TRBD1,TRBJ1-2,CASSLEQGRRGYTF,TGTGCCAGCAGCTTAGAACAGGGGCGTCGTGGCTACACCTTC
TRBV4-2,-,-,TRBJ2-7,CASSQDMGDKRYEQYF,TGTGCCAGCAGCCAAGATATGGGGGACAAGCGCTACGAGCAGTACTTC
TRBV14,few,TRBD1,TRBJ1-4,CASSPMTGDPEKLFF,TGTGCCAGCAGCCCGATGACAGGGGATCCCGAAAAACTGTTTTTT
TRBV18,-,-,TRBJ1-4,CASSQKGVIKEKLFF,TGTGCCAGCTCCCAAAAAGGGGTTATTAAGGAAAAACTGTTTTTT
TRBV28,-,TRBD1,TRBJ2-3,CASRTGLSTDTQYF,TGTGCCAGCAGGACAGGGTTGAGCACAGATACGCAGTATTTT
TRBV7-9,-,-,TRBJ2-7,CASRPSTAYEQYF,TGTGCCAGCAGACCTTCTACAGCCTACGAGCAGTACTTC
TRBV7-2,-,-,TRBJ1-5,CASSLRQENQPQHF,TGTGCCAGCAGCCTTCGACAGGAGAATCAGCCCCAGCATTTT
TRBV30,few,TRBD2,TRBJ2-1,CAWSGEGLAGPTGEQFF,TGTGCCTGGAGTGGGGAGGGACTAGCGGGGCCTACTGGGGAGCAGTTCTTC
TRBV4-2,-,-,TRBJ2-1,CASSQDRQRTTLYNEQFF,TGTGCCAGCAGCCAAGATCGCCAGCGTACGACCCTCTACAATGAGCAGTTCTTC
TRBV7-2,-,-,TRBJ1-2,CASSLGRQQDNYGYTF,TGTGCCAGCAGCTTAGGTCGACAGCAAGATAACTATGGCTACACCTTC
TRBV7-2,-,TRBD2,TRBJ2-1,CASSRERGGMNEQFF,TGTGCCAGCAGCCGAGAGCGGGGGGGAATGAATGAGCAGTTCTTC
TRBV15,-,-,TRBJ1-6,CATSRDPTRESPLHF,TGTGCCACCAGCAGAGACCCGACCAGGGAATCACCCCTCCACTTT
TRBV29-1,-,-,TRBJ2-1,CSGGSGGDNEQFF,TGCAGCGGGGGCTCGGGGGGCGACAATGAGCAGTTCTTC
TRBV6-6,-,TRBD2,TRBJ2-7,CASRYKLTSESYEQYF,TGTGCCAGCAGATACAAATTGACTAGCGAGTCCTACGAGCAGTACTTC
TRBV18,-,TRBD1,TRBJ1-2,CASSLTGSDGYTF,TGTGCCAGCTCACTGACAGGGAGCGATGGCTACACCTTC
TRBV2,-,-,TRBJ2-5,CATLTRSQETQYF,TGTGCCACCCTGACCAGGTCCCAAGAGACCCAGTACTTC
TRBV27,-,-,TRBJ2-7,CASREIQASSYEQYF,TGTGCCAGCAGGGAAATTCAGGCGAGCTCCTACGAGCAGTACTTC
TRBV14,-,TRBD2,TRBJ2-3,CASSQSSGNPDTQYF,TGTGCCAGCAGCCAGTCTAGCGGGAACCCAGATACGCAGTATTTT
TRBV2,-,-,TRBJ1-2,CASETAGPFYGYTF,TGTGCCAGCGAAACTGCGGGACCGTTCTATGGCTACACCTTC
TRBV15,few,-,TRBJ2-5,CATSGGIQETQYF,TGTGCCACCAGCGGGGGCATACAAGAGACCCAGTACTTC
TRBV27,once,TRBD1,TRBJ2-1,CASSQSGGQGKSSYNEQFF,TGTGCCAGCAGTCAATCCGGGGGACAGGGGAAGAGCTCCTACAATGAGCAGTTCTTC